The rows below give T cell receptor beta chains drawn from one sample of a study of T-cell memory formation after mild COVID-19. TCRdb re-called the 5' RACE reads with MiXCR, one entry per CDR3 protein. The repertoire holds hundreds of thousands of distinct CDR3 sequences, 16% seen once, with 22% in the top ten. Sequenced material: PBMCs or a T cell subset sorted from them (not recorded which). The receptors here all came from a man aged 18 to 30 who had mild COVID-19 (a few samples of this study predate the infection). Cell type and time point are not known. Each CDR3 is given with its conserved first and last residue. The D gene is left open where the match is weak. Not every row has a clone size; where given, it reads once, few, many or a size class.

j_call clone_size d_call v_call cdr3_nt cdr3_aa
TRBJ1-6 few . TRBV6-1 TGTGCCAGCAGTGGGTTCATAATCCGGAGATCACCCCTCCACTTT CASSGFIIRRSPLHF
TRBJ2-3 few TRBD2 TRBV9 TGTGCCAGCAGCGTAAGCGGGGTGAGCACAGATACGCAGTATTTT CASSVSGVSTDTQYF
TRBJ2-3 . . TRBV4-3 TGCGCCAGCAGCCAAGTATGGGATGGAGCAGATACGCAGTATTTT CASSQVWDGADTQYF
TRBJ2-4 few . TRBV5-1 TGCGCCAGCAGCTTGGGGGGGGATCTAGCCAAAAACATTCAGTACTTC CASSLGGDLAKNIQYF
TRBJ1-1 . TRBD1 TRBV5-1 TGCGCCAGCAGCTTGGTGCCAGGGGGCGACACTGAAGCTTTCTTT CASSLVPGGDTEAFF
TRBJ1-2 . TRBD1 TRBV5-5 TGTGCCAGCAGCTTGAAGGCGTTCGACAGGGGTAACTATGGCTACACCTTC CASSLKAFDRGNYGYTF
TRBJ1-1 . TRBD1 TRBV5-6 TGTGCCAGCAGCCAGGGACAGGGAATTGCGAACACTGAAGCTTTCTTT CASSQGQGIANTEAFF
TRBJ2-5 . TRBD2 TRBV5-4 TGTGCCAGCACCCCGTTAGCGGGGTCCCAAGAGACCCAGTACTTC CASTPLAGSQETQYF
TRBJ1-2 . TRBD1 TRBV6-5 TGTGCCAGCAGTTACAGGGGACAGGGGACCTATGGCTACACCTTC CASSYRGQGTYGYTF
TRBJ1-4 . TRBD1 TRBV5-1 TGCGCCAGCAGCCTCAGGGGGATCAATGAAAAACTGTTTTTT CASSLRGINEKLFF
TRBJ2-1 few . TRBV6-2/TRBV6-3 TGTGCCAGCAGTTACTCGGTACAGGAATACAATGAGCAGTTCTTC CASSYSVQEYNEQFF
TRBJ1-1 . . TRBV12-3/TRBV12-4 TGTGCCAGCAGTTTAGCCGAGGGCGCTGAAGCTTTCTTT CASSLAEGAEAFF